The 14 T cell receptor beta chains reported below all come from one sample, sequenced in a study of PD-1 blockade in classical Hodgkin lymphoma. Using immunoSEQ multiplex PCR, the repertoire was profiled, and TCRdb retains in-frame clones only, with some absent. The sample lists 15,000 to 25,000 clones; 70% to 90% were seen once. This sample's time point: cycle 4 day 1 (C4D1), after less than seven weeks of nivolumab. Every patient relapsed after autologous stem cell transplantation, and brentuximab vedotin exposure varied. By magnetic negative selection, CD4+ T cells were purified from thawed PBMCs. This specimen was CD4+ T cells from blood, taken before the fourth cycle of nivolumab. The receptors were gathered from a human donor with classical Hodgkin lymphoma.

This sequence joins TRBV5-6 and TRBJ1-5; perhaps TRBD1 as D (5 bases). The CDR3 loop spans 15 amino acids. Germline CDR1 is SGHDT and CDR2 is YYEEEE. The V gene lost 3 bases and the J gene lost 0 bases, with 10 bases spanning the gap. The CDR3 reads CASSSGLYSNQPQHF. The DNA for the CDR3 is TGTGCCAGCAGCTCGGGGCTCTATAGCAATCAGCCCCAGCATTTT.

The CDR3 loop is CASSQDLLGDSYNEQFF. The CDR3 nucleotides read TGTGCCAGCAGCCAAGATCTCCTGGGGGACTCCTACAATGAGCAGTTCTTC. The rearrangement joins TRBV4-2 to TRBJ2-1; D possibly uses TRBD1 or TRBD2 (5 bases each). Looked up from germline, CDR1 is LGHNA and CDR2 is YNFKEQ. This CDR3 spans 17 amino acids. Trimming removed 0 bases at V and 0 bases at J, with 12 bases between.

Worth noting for this clone: The same CDR3 is also encoded by other DNA sequences in this sample. The chain carries TRBV5-1 and TRBJ2-1, with 14 bases matching TRBD2. V was pared by 3 bases and J by 1 base, with 6 bases of the junction left unmatched. CDR3 size: 18 residues. The germline V gene encodes CDR1 SGHRS and CDR2 YFSETQ. Written as DNA, the CDR3 is TGCGCCAGCAGCTCCGGGACTAGCGGGAGAGTATCCTACAATGAGCAGTTCTTC. Translation: CASSSGTSGRVSYNEQFF.

The chain couples TRBV5-4 to TRBJ1-1; the D is unclear. Germline assignment: CDR1 SGHNT and CDR2 YYREEE (reference sequence). Trimming shortened V by 1 base and J by 11 bases, and 15 bases separated the two germline ends. This CDR3 comprises 13 residues. CDR3 amino acids: CASSLNTGHGAFF. In DNA, the CDR3 is TGTGCCAGCAGCTTGAACACCGGGCACGGGGCTTTCTTT.

This chain joins TRBV6-1 and TRBJ2-7, with TRBD1 identical over 7 bases. The CDR3 extends over 14 amino acids. The germline V gene encodes CDR1 MNHNS and CDR2 SASEGT. The ends lost 7 bases at V and 4 bases at J; junction bases unmatched: 10. Here the CDR3 reads CASTRGQSLYEQYF. Here the CDR3 DNA reads TGTGCCAGCACTCGGGGACAGTCACTTTACGAGCAGTACTTC.

This clone turned up a few times. The chain joins TRBV2 to TRBJ2-1; D is undetermined. The CDR3 consists of 9 residues. Per the germline V gene, CDR1 is SNHLY and CDR2 is FYNNEI. V dropped 7 bases and J dropped 13 bases, with 8 bases sitting between them. CDR3 protein: CASKWIQFF. CDR3 sequence (DNA): TGTGCCAGCAAGTGGATTCAGTTCTTC. Full variable domain (outside the CDR3, taken from reference TRBV2 and TRBJ2-1): EPEVTQTPSHQVTQMGQEVILRCVPISNHLYFYWYRQILGQKVEFLVSFYNNEISEKSEIFDDQFSVERPDGSNFTLKIRSTKLEDSAMYFCASKWIQFFGPGTRLTVL.

The chain recombines TRBV5-8 with TRBJ1-3; unclear D gene. Germline lookup yields CDR1 SGHTS and CDR2 YDEGEE. The V end lost 1 base, the J end lost 3 bases, and 5 bases lay between the germline ends. This CDR3 contains 13 residues. CDR3 region: CASSLQLGNTIYF. CDR3 coding DNA: TGTGCCAGCAGCTTGCAACTTGGAAACACCATATATTTT.

This chain connects TRBV28 to TRBJ2-7, with a weak D call TRBD2 (5 bases). Germline V gives CDR1 MDHEN, CDR2 SYDVKM. The CDR3 length is 13 residues. Between the trimmed V and J ends, which lost 2 bases and 7 bases, there was a span of 12 bases. The CDR3 bases are TGTGCCAGCAGTTTAAACCTCCCGGGGGAGCAGTACTTC. Translation: CASSLNLPGEQYF.

The genes are TRBV5-1 and TRBJ2-1; 8 positions agree with TRBD2. The CDR3 is 13 residues long. With V trimmed by 6 bases and J by 8 bases, 7 bases remained unmatched. Germline lookup yields CDR1 SGHRS and CDR2 YFSETQ. The CDR3 loop reads CASKSAAGDEQFF. CDR3 DNA sequence: TGCGCCAGCAAGTCCGCAGCGGGAGATGAGCAGTTCTTC. The full variable domain, rest sourced from reference TRBV5-1 and TRBJ2-1, is KAGVTQTPRYLIKTRGQQVTLSCSPISGHRSVSWYQQTPGQGLQFLFEYFSETQRNKGNFPGRFSGRQFSNSRSEMNVSTLELGDSALYLCASKSAAGDEQFFGPGTRLTVL.

V is TRBV7-9 and J is TRBJ2-2; D gene uncertain. The germline V gene has CDR1 SEHNR and CDR2 FQNEAQ (reference sequence). This CDR3 is built from 13 residues. Trimming removed 1 base from V and 7 bases from J, with 7 bases in between. The CDR3 reads CASSLDQVGELFF. DNA of the CDR3: TGTGCCAGCAGCTTAGATCAGGTCGGGGAGCTGTTTTTT.

The chain joins TRBV18 to TRBJ2-7; TRBD2 is a possible D gene (6 bases). V lost 3 bases, J lost 3 bases, and 12 bases lay in between. Germline V gene sequence: CDR1 KGHSH, CDR2 LQKENI. There are 14 residues in the CDR3. The CDR3 DNA sequence: TGTGCCAGCTCACCCGGGGGAGACATCTACGAGCAGTACTTC. Its translation: CASSPGGDIYEQYF.

This chain uses TRBV11-3 with TRBJ2-1, with TRBD2 matching over 9 bases. Per the germline V gene, CDR1 is SGHNT and CDR2 is YENEEA. Trimming took 3 bases from V and 9 from J; bases not matched to a gene: 6. The CDR3 has 14 amino acids. The chain's CDR3 is CASSLLAGSVEQFF. The CDR3 coding sequence is TGTGCCAGCAGCTTGCTAGCGGGAAGCGTTGAGCAGTTCTTC.

The chain uses TRBV5-1 and TRBJ2-6, with D possibly TRBD1 on 5 matching bases. V shed 4 bases and J shed 0 bases, with 14 bases lying between them. Germline CDR1 SGHRS, CDR2 YFSETQ. This CDR3 is built from 17 residues. The CDR3 DNA follows: TGCGCCAGCAGCGTCGCTCAGGGCCCCTCTGGGGCCAACGTCCTGACTTTC. Protein product: CASSVAQGPSGANVLTF.

This clone appeared once. The chain joins TRBV6-6 to TRBJ2-3; D unclear. Germline V gene lookup returns CDR1 MNHNY and CDR2 SVGAGI (reference sequence). The CDR3 sequence is 13 residues long. V lost 2 bases and J lost 2, with 5 bases in between. The CDR3 DNA is TGTGCCAGCAGTTACGCTAACACAGATACGCAGTATTTT. It specifies CASSYANTDTQYF.